What follows are 3 T cell receptor beta chains derived from one specimen sequenced in a study of resident and recirculating memory T cells in vitiligo (dated by TCRdb to 2017 to 2018). The library relied on the immunoSEQ multiplex PCR assay. What TCRdb holds here is the immuneACCESS table cut down to in-frame rearrangements. Part of the clones is not present; checked against another copy, under half of the missing clones reflect an unresolved V gene, and the others are unexplained. Within this sample are roughly 80,000 clones, with about 91% of them counted one time only. In total, the top ten clones hold about 5% of the sample. The sample taken for sequencing was blood. These receptors all come from a male donor with vitiligo.

V gene TRBV30 combines with J gene TRBJ1-1; the D is unclear. In germline, CDR1 is GTSNPN, CDR2 SVGIG (reference sequence). V was clipped by 0 bases and J by 5 bases, with 13 bases between them. The CDR3 is made up of 14 amino acids. The CDR3 nucleotides read TGTGCCTGGAGTGTACTAAGCGGGGAAACTGAAGCTTTCTTT. Residues: CAWSVLSGETEAFF. Full variable domain (missing parts from reference TRBV30 and TRBJ1-1): SQTIHQWPATLVQPVGSPLSLECTVEGTSNPNLYWYRQAAGRGLQLLFYSVGIGQISSEVPQNLSASRPQDRQFILSSKKLLLSDSGFYLCAWSVLSGETEAFFGQGTRLTVV.

The chain combines TRBV5-4 with TRBJ2-1; 16 bases are a match to TRBD2. Germline-derived CDR1 and CDR2 are SGHNT and YYREEE (reference sequence). This CDR3 spans 18 amino acids. With V trimmed by 0 bases and J by 8 bases, 8 bases remained unmatched. DNA for the CDR3: TGTGCCAGCAGCTTGGGGGGACTAGCGGGAGGGGGAGGGCATGAGCAGTTCTTC. Protein product: CASSLGGLAGGGGHEQFF.

The chain is built from TRBV27 and TRBJ1-1; D remains unclear. The CDR3 length is 14 residues. CDR1 and CDR2 from the germline V gene are MNHEY and SMNVEV (reference sequence). V was shortened by 4 bases and J by 0 bases, with 9 bases between the two germline ends. CDR3 DNA: TGTGCCAGCAGTTGGAACAGTTTGAACACTGAAGCTTTCTTT. Translated, it gives CASSWNSLNTEAFF.